This T cell receptor beta chain was sequenced during a study of blood T cell repertoires in COVID-19. Study context: Sources were T cells, B-cell-depleted T cells, or PBMCs; the material itself was cDNA or gDNA.

The length of the CDR3 is 13 residues. The germline V gene encodes CDR1 SGHRS and CDR2 YFSETQ. With 3 bases removed from V and 8 bases from J, the gap between germline ends came to 11 bases. The table came from immunoSEQ multiplex PCR; TCRdb's copy has only in-frame clones and leaves some out. The sample comprises some 250,000 clones, about 87% of which are singletons, and roughly 4.9% rests with the top ten. The sequenced sample was peripheral blood. This receptor was obtained from a woman aged 55-69 years with COVID-19, enrolled during active disease. This chain uses TRBV5-1 with TRBJ1-4, with a tentative D call TRBD1 (6 bases). Here the CDR3 reads CASSSMRGEKLFF. The CDR3 DNA is TGCGCCAGCAGCTCCATGAGGGGGGAAAAACTGTTTTTT. The full variable domain, rest sourced from reference TRBV5-1 and TRBJ1-4, is KAGVTQTPRYLIKTRGQQVTLSCSPISGHRSVSWYQQTPGQGLQFLFEYFSETQRNKGNFPGRFSGRQFSNSRSEMNVSTLELGDSALYLCASSSMRGEKLFFGSGTQLSVL.